The rows below give T cell receptor beta chains drawn from one sample of a study of cytomegalovirus exposure and HLA in healthy donors. The table came from immunoSEQ multiplex PCR; TCRdb's copy has only in-frame clones and leaves some out. The sample contains about 130,000 clones, about 80% of which appear only once. Sequenced: PBMCs. The receptors were gathered from a young man in good health and CMV-seropositive. The conserved cysteine and the conserved F or W are not part of the CDR3 here. The order of the fields is V gene, D gene, J gene, CDR3 protein. The D gene is left open where the match is weak.

TRBV5-1	TRBD1	TRBJ1-1	ASSLVPNRGVGTEAF
TRBV7-6	-	TRBJ1-6	ASRGGRGPLH
TRBV9	TRBD1	TRBJ1-2	ASSVATAGGSTNYGYT
TRBV7-3	TRBD1	TRBJ2-2	ASSSRQGAVGELF
TRBV27	-	TRBJ1-1	ASSPYTELNTEAF
TRBV27	-	TRBJ2-6	ASSDQTEHVSGANVLT
TRBV28	-	TRBJ2-7	ASGTSSYEQY
TRBV14	-	TRBJ2-5	ASSRGLFTQETQY
TRBV28	TRBD1	TRBJ1-1	ASSSRPGTGRTF
TRBV7-9	-	TRBJ2-5	ASSFFQGWVETQY
TRBV6-5	TRBD1	TRBJ1-2	ASSYPRGGDYGYT